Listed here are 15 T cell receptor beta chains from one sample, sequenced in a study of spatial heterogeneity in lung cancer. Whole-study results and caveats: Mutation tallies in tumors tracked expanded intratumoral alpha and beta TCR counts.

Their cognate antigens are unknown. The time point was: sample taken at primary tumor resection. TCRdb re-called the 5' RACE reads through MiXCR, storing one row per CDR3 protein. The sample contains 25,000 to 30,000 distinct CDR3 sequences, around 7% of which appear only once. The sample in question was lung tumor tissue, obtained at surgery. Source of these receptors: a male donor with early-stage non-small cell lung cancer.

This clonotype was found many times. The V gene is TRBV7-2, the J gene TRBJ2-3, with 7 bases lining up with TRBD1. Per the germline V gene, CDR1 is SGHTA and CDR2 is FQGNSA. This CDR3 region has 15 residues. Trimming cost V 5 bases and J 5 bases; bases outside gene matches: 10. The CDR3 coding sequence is TGTGCCAGCAGCACAGAAGGGGGCTACCGAGATACGCAGTATTTT. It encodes CASSTEGGYRDTQYF.

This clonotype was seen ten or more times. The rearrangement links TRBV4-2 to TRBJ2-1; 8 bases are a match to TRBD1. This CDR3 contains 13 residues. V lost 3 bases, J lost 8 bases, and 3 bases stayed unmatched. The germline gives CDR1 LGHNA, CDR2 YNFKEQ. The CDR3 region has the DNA TGTGCCAGCAGCCAGCAGGGGGCCGATGAGCAGTTCTTC. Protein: CASSQQGADEQFF.

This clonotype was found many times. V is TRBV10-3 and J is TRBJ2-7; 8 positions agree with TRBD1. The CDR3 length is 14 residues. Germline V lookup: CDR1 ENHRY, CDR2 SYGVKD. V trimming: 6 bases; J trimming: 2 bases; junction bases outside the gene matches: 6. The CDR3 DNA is TGTGCCATCAGCTTAGGACAGGGAGCCTACGAGCAGTACTTC. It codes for CAISLGQGAYEQYF.

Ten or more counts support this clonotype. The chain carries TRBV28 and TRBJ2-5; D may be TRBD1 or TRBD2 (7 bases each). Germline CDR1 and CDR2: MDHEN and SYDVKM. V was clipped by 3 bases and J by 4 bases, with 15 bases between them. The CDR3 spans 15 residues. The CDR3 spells CASSLVAGGAETQYF. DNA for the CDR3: TGTGCCAGCAGTTTGGTCGCAGGGGGGGCAGAGACCCAGTACTTC.

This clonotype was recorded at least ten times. CDR3 protein: CASSFEGWNTEAFF. The CDR3 region has the DNA TGTGCCAGCTCCTTCGAGGGCTGGAACACTGAAGCTTTCTTT. The chain is built from TRBV6-6 and TRBJ1-1; no reliable D call. CDR1 is MNHNY and CDR2 is SVGAGI in the germline V gene (reference sequence). The CDR3 spans 14 residues. V lost 8 bases, J lost 1 base, and 14 bases lay in between.

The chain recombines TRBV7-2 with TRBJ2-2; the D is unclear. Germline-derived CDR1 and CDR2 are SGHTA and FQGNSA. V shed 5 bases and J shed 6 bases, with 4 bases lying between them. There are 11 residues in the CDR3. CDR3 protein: CASSLSGELFF. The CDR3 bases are TGTGCCAGCAGCCTTTCCGGGGAGCTGTTTTTT.

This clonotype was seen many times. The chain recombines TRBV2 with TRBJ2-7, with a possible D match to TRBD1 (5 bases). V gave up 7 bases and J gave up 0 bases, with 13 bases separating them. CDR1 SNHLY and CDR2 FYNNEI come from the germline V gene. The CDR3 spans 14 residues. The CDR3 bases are TGTGCCAGCATCTCAAGGGGCAACTCCTACGAGCAGTACTTC. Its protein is CASISRGNSYEQYF.

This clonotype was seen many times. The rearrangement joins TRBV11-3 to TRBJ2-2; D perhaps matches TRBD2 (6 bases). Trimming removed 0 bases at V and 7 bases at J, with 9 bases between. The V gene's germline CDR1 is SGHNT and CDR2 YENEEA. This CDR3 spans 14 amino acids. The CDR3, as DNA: TGTGCCAGCAGCTTAGAGGGACTTGGCGGGGAGCTGTTTTTT. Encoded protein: CASSLEGLGGELFF. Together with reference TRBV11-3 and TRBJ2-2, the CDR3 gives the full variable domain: EAGVVQSPRYKIIEKKQPVAFWCNPISGHNTLYWYLQNLGQGPELLIRYENEEAVDDSQLPKDRFSAERLKGVDSTLKIQPAELGDSAVYLCASSLEGLGGELFFGEGSRLTVL.

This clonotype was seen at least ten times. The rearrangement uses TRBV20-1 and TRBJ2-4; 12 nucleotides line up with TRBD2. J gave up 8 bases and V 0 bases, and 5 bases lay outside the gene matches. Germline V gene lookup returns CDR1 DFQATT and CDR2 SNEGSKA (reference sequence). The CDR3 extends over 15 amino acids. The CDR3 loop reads CSARDRTSGMYIQYF. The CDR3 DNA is TGCAGTGCTAGAGACCGGACTAGCGGGATGTACATTCAGTACTTC.

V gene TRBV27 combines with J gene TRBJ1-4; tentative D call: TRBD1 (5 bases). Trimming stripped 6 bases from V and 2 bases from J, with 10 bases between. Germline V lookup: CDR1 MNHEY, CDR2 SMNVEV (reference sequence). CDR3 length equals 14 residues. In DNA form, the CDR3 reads TGTGCCAGCAGCCCAGGGAGGACTAATGAAAAACTGTTTTTT. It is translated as CASSPGRTNEKLFF.

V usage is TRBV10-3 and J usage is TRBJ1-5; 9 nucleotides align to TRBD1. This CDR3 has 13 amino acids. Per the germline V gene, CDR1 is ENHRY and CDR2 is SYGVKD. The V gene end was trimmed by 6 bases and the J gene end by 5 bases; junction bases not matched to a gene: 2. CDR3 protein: CAIRRTGDQPQHF. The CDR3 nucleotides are TGTGCCATCAGGCGGACAGGGGATCAGCCCCAGCATTTT.

As DNA, the CDR3 is TGTGCCAGCAGTTACAGGCAGACAACCTACAATGAGCAGTTCTTC. This encodes CASSYRQTTYNEQFF. The V call is TRBV6-2 or TRBV6-3, the J call TRBJ2-1; D is ambiguous. The length of the CDR3 is 15 residues. The V end was cut by 2 bases, the J end by 2 bases, with 10 bases between. The germline gives CDR1 MNHEY, CDR2 SVGEGT.

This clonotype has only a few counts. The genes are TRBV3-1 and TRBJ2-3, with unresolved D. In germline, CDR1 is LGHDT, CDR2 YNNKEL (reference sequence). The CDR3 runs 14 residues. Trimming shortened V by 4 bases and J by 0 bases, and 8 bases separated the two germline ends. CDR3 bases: TGTGCCAGCAGCCTATCAGGAAGCACAGATACGCAGTATTTT. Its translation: CASSLSGSTDTQYF.

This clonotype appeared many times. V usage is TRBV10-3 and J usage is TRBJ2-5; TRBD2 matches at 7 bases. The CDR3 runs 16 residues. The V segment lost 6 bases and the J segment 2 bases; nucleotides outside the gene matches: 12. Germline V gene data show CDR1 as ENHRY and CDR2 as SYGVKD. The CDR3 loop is CAISLGGASGQETQYF. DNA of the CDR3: TGTGCCATCAGCCTTGGAGGGGCTAGCGGTCAAGAGACCCAGTACTTC.

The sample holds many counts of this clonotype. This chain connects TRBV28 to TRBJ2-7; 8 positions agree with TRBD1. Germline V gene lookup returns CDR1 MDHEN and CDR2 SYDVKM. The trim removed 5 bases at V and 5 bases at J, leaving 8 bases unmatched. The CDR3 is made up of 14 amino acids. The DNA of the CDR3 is TGTGCCAGCAGTCCCACCGGACAGGGAGACGAGCAGTACTTC. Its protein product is CASSPTGQGDEQYF. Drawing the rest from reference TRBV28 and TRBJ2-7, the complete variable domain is DVKVTQSSRYLVKRTGEKVFLECVQDMDHENMFWYRQDPGLGLRLIYFSYDVKMKEKGDIPEGYSVSREKKERFSLILESASTNQTSMYLCASSPTGQGDEQYFGPGTRLTVT.